This TCR beta chain was retrieved from a study of blood T cell repertoires in COVID-19 (dated by TCRdb to the early 2020s). Regarding the complete study: Samples from collaborators originated in the United States, Italy and Spain and spanned both the acute and convalescent phases of COVID-19. HLA class I and class II types, where available, came from metadata supplied by the sample provider rather than from assay-based typing. The samples were drawn from the first 160 participants of the ongoing ImmuneRACE study and from 950 to 1,500 subjects provided by 6 global collaborators. The prospective study material was composed of cDNA or gDNA derived from T cells, B-cell-depleted T cells, or PBMCs. The repertoires were released in a freely available public database meant as a resource for research on the immune response to SARS-CoV-2. Subjects who had been exposed to COVID-19, were actively infected with it, or had recovered from it provided the deeply sampled blood TCRbeta repertoires that made up the dataset. Sample metadata almost always included a de-identified subject ID, COVID-19 status, age in years and sex. On the study overall, not on this receptor specifically: The quantity of clinical and demographic metadata differed by source and by participant and was supplied without curation.

Concerning this clone itself: There is no known antigen for this receptor. Base qualities are missing; no much larger clone stands one base away.

V trim: 5 bases; J trim: 6 bases; unmatched bases: 12. The germline V gene (reference sequence) yields SEHNR for CDR1 and FQNEAQ for CDR2. There are 16 amino acids in the CDR3, from cysteine to phenylalanine inclusive. Kept here is only the CDR3 DNA, which spans 48 bases and is read in frame from base 1. TCRbeta CDR3 regions were amplified from genomic DNA by means of the immunoSEQ Assay, a bias-controlled multiplex PCR. Turning to the authors' computational methods: The number of nucleated cells in each sample was estimated from the amplification of reference gene primers within the assay. To quantify the absolute abundance of each unique TCRbeta CDR3 rearrangement, sequence reads were collapsed and filtered. For each sample, productive Simpson clonality was calculated by taking the square root of Simpson's diversity index across productive rearrangements. TCRdb holds this immuneACCESS table with in-frame rearrangements only. Some clones are missing; in checked studies, unresolved V genes explain under half, and the rest has no known cause. That table gives V, J and clone size, and the DNA gave D and trimming. This sample lists about 150,000 clones; 70% to 80% were detected once. The ten largest make up less than 5% of the sample.

One collaborating source in Seattle enrolled patients while the patients were actively infected and followed the patients over time throughout the course of disease. Collaborating institutions collected whole blood in K2EDTA tubes following their own protocols. For TCRbeta analysis, collaborator samples were shipped as frozen whole blood, as isolated PBMCs, or as DNA extracted from either sample type. The sequenced material came from peripheral blood. The chain was built from TRBV7-9 and TRBJ2-1; 8 central bases correspond to TRBD2. The source is a woman in her sixties or seventies with COVID-19, enrolled during active disease. The nucleotides read TGTGCCAGCAGCCAATCGGGGCGGGGGGACTCCAATGAGCAGTTCTTC. Translated, it reads CASSQSGRGDSNEQFF.